This entry describes one T cell receptor (beta chain). The target antigen is unknown. This record comes from a study of vaccination effects on CD4 cells after COVID-19. Whole-study results and caveats: Cross-reactivity with common cold coronaviruses was shown by only 1 of 255 vaccine-induced clones in healthy vaccinees. Few convalescent patients, and no early post-infection timepoints, were available to the study.

Clones were sequenced by immunoSEQ multiplex PCR, and TCRdb holds only the in-frame ones, with some missing. The sample has 71,000 or so clones; approximately 79% are singletons. Germline V lookup: CDR1 SQVTM, CDR2 ANQGSEA. This CDR3 contains 12 residues. V gave up 4 bases and J gave up 5 bases, with 11 bases separating them. Before sequencing took place, the ViraFEST assay used viral peptide pools to expand antigen-specific CD4+ T cells. Cells that had been cultured for 10 days were the source of isolated CD4+ T cells. Nobody among the vaccine recipients had prior SARS-CoV-2 infection (nucleocapsid antibodies were negative).

The TCR was taken from a human donor who received a COVID-19 vaccine. This material consisted of CD4+ T cells from PBMCs cultured with HCoV-OC43 spike peptides, taken before COVID-19 vaccination. Subset noted: HCoV-OC43 spike overlapping peptide pool stimulation. The chain joins TRBV29-1 to TRBJ1-2; D call uncertain. CDR3 amino acids: CSVVAGSYGYTF. In nucleotides, the CDR3 is TGCAGCGTTGTGGCAGGATCTTATGGCTACACCTTC.